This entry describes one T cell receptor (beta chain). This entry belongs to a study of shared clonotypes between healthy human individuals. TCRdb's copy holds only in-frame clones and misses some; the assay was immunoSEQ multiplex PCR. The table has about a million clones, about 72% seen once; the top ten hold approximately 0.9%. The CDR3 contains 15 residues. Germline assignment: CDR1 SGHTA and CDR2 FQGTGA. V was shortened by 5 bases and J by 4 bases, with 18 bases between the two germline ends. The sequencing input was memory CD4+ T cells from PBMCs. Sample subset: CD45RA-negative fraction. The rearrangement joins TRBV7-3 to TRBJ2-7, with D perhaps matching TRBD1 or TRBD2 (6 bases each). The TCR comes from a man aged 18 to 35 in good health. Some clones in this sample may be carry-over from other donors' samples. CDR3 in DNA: TGTGCCAGCAGCCTGAGAGGGGGGAACCCTTACGAGCAGTACTTC. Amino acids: CASSLRGGNPYEQYF. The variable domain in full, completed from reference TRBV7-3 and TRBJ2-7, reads GAGVSQTPSNKVTEKGKYVELRCDPISGHTALYWYRQSLGQGPEFLIYFQGTGAADDSGLPNDRFFAVRPEGSVSTLKIQRTERGDSAVYLCASSLRGGNPYEQYFGPGTRLTVT.